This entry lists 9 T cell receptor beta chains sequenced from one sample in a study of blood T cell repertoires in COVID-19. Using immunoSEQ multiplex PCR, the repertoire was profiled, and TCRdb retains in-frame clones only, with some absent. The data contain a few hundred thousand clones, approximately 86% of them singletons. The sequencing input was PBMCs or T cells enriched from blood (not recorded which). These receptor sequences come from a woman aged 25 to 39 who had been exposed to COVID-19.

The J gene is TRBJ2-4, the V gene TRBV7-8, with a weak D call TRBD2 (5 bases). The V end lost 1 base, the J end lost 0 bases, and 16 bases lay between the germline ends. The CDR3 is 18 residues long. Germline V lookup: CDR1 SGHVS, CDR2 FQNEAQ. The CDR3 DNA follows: TGTGCCAGCAGCTTAGATCGTTGGCTCGGGGTAGCCAAAAACATTCAGTACTTC. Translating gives CASSLDRWLGVAKNIQYF. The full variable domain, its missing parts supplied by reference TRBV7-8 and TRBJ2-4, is GAGVSQSPRYKVAKRGQDVALRCDPISGHVSLFWYQQALGQGPEFLTYFQNEAQLDKSGLPSDRFFAERPEGSVSTLKIQRTQQEDSAVYLCASSLDRWLGVAKNIQYFGAGTRLSVL.

Here the CDR3 DNA reads TGTGCCAGCAGCCCTAGGACAGCCTATGGCTACACCTTC. It is translated as CASSPRTAYGYTF. The rearrangement links TRBV11-2 to TRBJ1-2, with D possibly matching TRBD1 (6 bases). Per the germline V gene, CDR1 is SGHAT and CDR2 is FQNNGV. Between the trimmed V and J ends, which lost 5 bases and 4 bases, there was a span of 11 bases. This CDR3 has 13 residues.

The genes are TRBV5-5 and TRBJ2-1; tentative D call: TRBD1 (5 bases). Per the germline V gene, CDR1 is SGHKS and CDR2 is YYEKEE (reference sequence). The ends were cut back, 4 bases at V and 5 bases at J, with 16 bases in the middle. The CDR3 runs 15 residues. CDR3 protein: CASSQGVGTHNEQFF. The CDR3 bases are TGTGCCAGCAGCCAAGGGGTAGGCACGCACAATGAGCAGTTCTTC.

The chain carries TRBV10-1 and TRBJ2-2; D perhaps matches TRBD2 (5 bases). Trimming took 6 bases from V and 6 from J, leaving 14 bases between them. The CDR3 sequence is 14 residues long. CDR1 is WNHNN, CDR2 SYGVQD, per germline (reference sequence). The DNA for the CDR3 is TGCGCCAGCAGGGAAACTAGTTACTCCGGGGAGCTGTTTTTT. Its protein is CASRETSYSGELFF.

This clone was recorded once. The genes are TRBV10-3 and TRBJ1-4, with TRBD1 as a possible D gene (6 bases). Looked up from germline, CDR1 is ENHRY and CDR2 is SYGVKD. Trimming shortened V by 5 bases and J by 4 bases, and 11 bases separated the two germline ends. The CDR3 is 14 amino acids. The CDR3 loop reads CAISPTGNNEKLFF. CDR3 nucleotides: TGTGCCATCAGTCCGACAGGAAATAATGAAAAACTGTTTTTT.

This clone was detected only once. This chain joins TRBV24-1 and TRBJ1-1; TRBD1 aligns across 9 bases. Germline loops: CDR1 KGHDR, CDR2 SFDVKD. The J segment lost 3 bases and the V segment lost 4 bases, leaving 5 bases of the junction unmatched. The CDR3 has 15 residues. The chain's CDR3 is CATSDTGGVDTEAFF. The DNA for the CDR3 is TGTGCCACCAGTGACACAGGGGGCGTGGACACTGAAGCTTTCTTT.

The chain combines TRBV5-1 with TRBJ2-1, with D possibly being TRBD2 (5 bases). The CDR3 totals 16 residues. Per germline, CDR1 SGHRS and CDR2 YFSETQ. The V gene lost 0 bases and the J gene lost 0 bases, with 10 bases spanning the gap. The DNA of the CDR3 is TGCGCCAGCAGCTTGGATGGACTCCCCTCCTACAATGAGCAGTTCTTC. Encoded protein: CASSLDGLPSYNEQFF.

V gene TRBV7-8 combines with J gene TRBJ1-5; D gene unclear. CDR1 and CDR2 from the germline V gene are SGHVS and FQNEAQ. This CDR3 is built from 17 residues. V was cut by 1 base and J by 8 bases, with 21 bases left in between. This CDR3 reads CASSLEVDLGRGKPQHF. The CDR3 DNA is TGTGCCAGCAGCTTAGAGGTGGACCTTGGGAGAGGAAAGCCCCAGCATTTT.

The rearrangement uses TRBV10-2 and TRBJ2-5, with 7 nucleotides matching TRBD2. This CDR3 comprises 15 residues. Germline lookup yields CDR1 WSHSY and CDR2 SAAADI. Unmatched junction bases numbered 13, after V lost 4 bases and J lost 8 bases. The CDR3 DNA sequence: TGCGCCAGCAGTGTTGAGGCGGGGGTTGATGGCACCCAGTACTTC. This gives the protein CASSVEAGVDGTQYF.